Below, 25 T cell receptor beta chains from the same sample are listed, as sequenced in a study of shared clonotypes between healthy human individuals. Clones were sequenced by immunoSEQ multiplex PCR, and TCRdb holds only the in-frame ones, with some missing. Here the sample spans 950,000 to 1,300,000 clones, more than 60% being singletons. The sequenced sample consisted of memory CD4+ T cells sorted from blood. As for subset: CD45RA-negative fraction. Receptors were obtained from a man in his late teens or twenties in good health.

Regarding this clone: Different DNA sequences within this sample yield the same CDR3. The chain combines TRBV7-9 with TRBJ1-2; D gene unclear. The CDR3 is 11 amino acids. Trimming left V 1 base short and J 7 bases short, with 4 bases between. CDR1 SEHNR and CDR2 FQNEAQ come from the germline V gene (reference sequence). CDR3 sequence (DNA): TGTGCCAGCAGCTTAGGGGGTGGCTACACCTTC. Translation: CASSLGGGYTF.

On this clone: This sample also contains other DNA sequences that code for the same CDR3. The V gene is TRBV5-1, the J gene TRBJ2-7; 7 nucleotides align to TRBD2. Per germline, CDR1 SGHRS and CDR2 YFSETQ. V shed 0 bases, J shed 0 bases, and the junction held 6 bases outside the gene matches. The CDR3 sequence is 16 residues long. The CDR3 here is CASSLGPSGNSYEQYF. CDR3 coding DNA: TGCGCCAGCAGCTTGGGCCCCAGCGGGAACTCCTACGAGCAGTACTTC. The full variable domain, its missing parts supplied by reference TRBV5-1 and TRBJ2-7, is KAGVTQTPRYLIKTRGQQVTLSCSPISGHRSVSWYQQTPGQGLQFLFEYFSETQRNKGNFPGRFSGRQFSNSRSEMNVSTLELGDSALYLCASSLGPSGNSYEQYFGPGTRLTVT.

This clone has a handful of counts. CDR3: CASSQALPGAEAFF. CDR3 nucleotide sequence: TGTGCCAGCAGCCAAGCGCTCCCTGGGGCTGAAGCTTTCTTT. The chain couples TRBV14 to TRBJ1-1; D gene uncertain. The CDR3 covers 14 residues. Trimming took off 1 base at V and 6 bases at J, with 12 bases between the two ends. From germline, CDR1 is SGHDN and CDR2 FVKESK.

This clone was counted at least ten times. For the CDR3, the DNA is TGTGCCAGCAGCTTTACCCTGGCAGCTTTTGCAACTAATGAAAAACTGTTTTTT. It translates to CASSFTLAAFATNEKLFF. V and J are TRBV11-3 and TRBJ1-4, with D unresolved. The germline V gene has CDR1 SGHNT and CDR2 YENEEA. The CDR3 totals 18 residues. Between the trimmed V and J ends, which lost 3 bases and 0 bases, there was a span of 17 bases.

J is TRBJ1-3 and V is TRBV28; D remains unclear. The CDR3 has 13 amino acids. CDR1 is MDHEN and CDR2 is SYDVKM in the germline V gene. V was shortened by 3 bases and J by 8 bases, with 11 bases between the two germline ends. Here the CDR3 reads CASSFGRKDTIYF. The CDR3 region has the DNA TGTGCCAGCAGTTTCGGGAGGAAGGACACCATATATTTT.

Details on this clone: Other DNA sequences from this sample encode an identical CDR3 as well. The rearrangement joins TRBV5-4 to TRBJ2-5, with 10 positions matching TRBD2. Trimming cost V 4 bases and J 5 bases; bases outside gene matches: 5. The CDR3 has 14 amino acids. CDR1 is SGHNT and CDR2 is YYREEE in the germline V gene (reference sequence). CDR3 DNA sequence: TGTGCCAGCAGCCTGGGACTAGCGAGGGAGACCCAGTACTTC. It specifies CASSLGLARETQYF. The full variable domain, completed using reference TRBV5-4 and TRBJ2-5, is ETGVTQSPTHLIKTRGQQVTLRCSSQSGHNTVSWYQQALGQGPQFIFQYYREEENGRGNFPPRFSGLQFPNYSSELNVNALELDDSALYLCASSLGLARETQYFGPGTRLLVL.

V usage is TRBV15 and J usage is TRBJ1-5; D ambiguous. V was cut by 0 bases and J by 4 bases, with 10 bases left in between. CDR3 length: 15 amino acids. Germline values: CDR1 LNHNV, CDR2 YYDKDF (reference sequence). The CDR3 reads CATSRDGKGNQPQHF. CDR3 DNA sequence: TGTGCCACCAGCAGAGATGGTAAAGGGAATCAGCCCCAGCATTTT.

This clone was seen just once. This chain connects TRBV4-1 to TRBJ1-4, with TRBD1 matching 10 bases. The CDR3 runs to 14 residues. Germline V CDR1 and CDR2: MGHRA, YSYEKL. V was clipped by 4 bases and J by 8 bases; unmatched bases: 4. The CDR3 DNA is TGCGCCAGCAGCCCGGACAGGGGGTGGGAAAAACTGTTTTTT. Translating it yields CASSPDRGWEKLFF.

The table lists this clone with many counts. The genes are TRBV6-5 and TRBJ2-7; TRBD2 agrees at 7 bases. The CDR3 contains 14 residues. The germline V gene encodes CDR1 MNHEY and CDR2 SVGAGI. Trimming removed 6 bases from V and 7 bases from J; junction bases left unmatched: 12. The chain's CDR3 is CASRGTAPGGEQYF. CDR3 bases: TGTGCCAGCAGGGGGACGGCTCCGGGGGGTGAGCAGTACTTC.

The chain carries TRBV5-4 and TRBJ2-5, with D possibly being TRBD2 (7 bases). Germline values: CDR1 SGHNT, CDR2 YYREEE (reference sequence). This CDR3 comprises 16 residues. The V and J ends lost 0 bases and 5 bases respectively, with 17 bases between them. For the CDR3, the DNA is TGTGCCAGCAGCTTGGCAGGGGCGGGGGCGGTGGAGACCCAGTACTTC. Its protein is CASSLAGAGAVETQYF.

The genes are TRBV10-3 and TRBJ2-7; TRBD1 might be the D (7 bases). Trimming removed 4 bases at V and 5 bases at J, with 15 bases between. Germline CDR1 is ENHRY and CDR2 is SYGVKD. This CDR3 is built from 14 residues. The CDR3 DNA is TGTGCCATCAGTGGAGGAGGGGGCCTGGACGAGCAGTACTTC. Translating gives CAISGGGGLDEQYF.

The chain is built from TRBV10-3 and TRBJ1-2, with TRBD1 as a possible D gene (5 bases). Trimming shortened V by 0 bases and J by 8 bases, and 16 bases separated the two germline ends. This CDR3 has 15 residues. Germline V gene data show CDR1 as ENHRY and CDR2 as SYGVKD. The CDR3 nucleotides are TGTGCCATCAGTGAGTCGGCCGGGGCTTTGGGGGGCTACACCTTC. Translation: CAISESAGALGGYTF.

V and J are TRBV6-4 and TRBJ2-3; D assignment may be TRBD1 or TRBD2 (5 bases each). The ends were cut back, 5 bases at V and 4 bases at J, with 13 bases in the middle. Germline CDR1 MRHNA, CDR2 SNTAGT. This CDR3 has 14 amino acids. CDR3 residues: CASSPRVGADTQYF. CDR3 DNA: TGTGCCAGCAGTCCTAGGGTGGGGGCAGATACGCAGTATTTT.

The count of this clone is one. The chain joins TRBV29-1 to TRBJ2-3; possible D gene TRBD1, 6 bases. The CDR3 is made up of 12 amino acids. CDR1 is SQVTM and CDR2 is ANQGSEA in the germline V gene. V was clipped by 6 bases and J by 4 bases, with 11 bases between them. CDR3 sequence reads: CSVEQGSDTQYF. CDR3 bases: TGCAGCGTGGAACAGGGTTCAGATACGCAGTATTTT.

The rearrangement joins TRBV4-3 to TRBJ1-1; D is unclear. Trimming took 0 bases from V and 7 from J, leaving 12 bases between them. The CDR3 is 14 residues long. Germline CDR1 reads LGHNA; CDR2 reads YSLEER. CDR3 DNA sequence: TGCGCCAGCAGCCAAGATCGGAACAGCTATGAAGCTTTCTTT. It specifies CASSQDRNSYEAFF.

The J gene is TRBJ2-7, the V gene TRBV6-1, with D tentatively TRBD1 (6 bases). Trimming cost V 6 bases and J 5 bases, with 11 bases left between them. This CDR3 comprises 12 residues. The V gene's germline CDR1 is MNHNS and CDR2 SASEGT. Here the CDR3 reads CASRQGRNEQYF. The CDR3 nucleotides are TGTGCCAGCAGACAGGGTAGGAACGAGCAGTACTTC.

The chain joins TRBV4-3 to TRBJ2-5; D is ambiguous. Germline V gives CDR1 LGHNA, CDR2 YSLEER. V shed 2 bases and J shed 13 bases, with 14 bases lying between them. The CDR3 length is 12 residues. CDR3 coding DNA: TGCGCCAGCAGCCAATATGGCGCTTTTCGGTACTTC. It encodes CASSQYGAFRYF.

V is TRBV9 and J is TRBJ1-1; 11 bases map to TRBD1. This CDR3 contains 15 residues. Germline CDR1 is SGDLS and CDR2 is YYNGEE. V shed 0 bases and J 8 bases; nucleotides not matched to a gene: 6. For the CDR3, the DNA is TGTGCCAGCAGCGTAGGTCCGGGACAGGGGGTAGAAGCTTTCTTT. Protein product: CASSVGPGQGVEAFF.

The chain uses TRBV6-6 and TRBJ1-3, with 9 bases fitting TRBD1. CDR1 is MNHNY, CDR2 SVGAGI, per germline (reference sequence). The J segment lost 0 bases and the V segment lost 2 bases, leaving 2 bases of the junction unmatched. CDR3 length equals 16 residues. This CDR3 reads CASSYGTGTSGNTIYF. The CDR3, as DNA: TGTGCCAGCAGTTACGGGACAGGGACCTCTGGAAACACCATATATTTT.

V is TRBV12-5 and J is TRBJ2-1, with D tentatively TRBD2 (7 bases). CDR3 length equals 14 residues. Trimming cost V 7 bases and J 6 bases, with 16 bases left between them. The germline V gene encodes CDR1 LGHNT and CDR2 FRNRAP. CDR3 sequence (DNA): TGTGCTAGTGCGGACGGGGGGCGACCCAATGAGCAGTTCTTC. Residues: CASADGGRPNEQFF. The whole variable domain, remainder taken from reference TRBV12-5 and TRBJ2-1, is DARVTQTPRHKVTEMGQEVTMRCQPILGHNTVFWYRQTMMQGLELLAYFRNRAPLDDSGMPKDRFSAEMPDATLATLKIQPSEPRDSAVYFCASADGGRPNEQFFGPGTRLTVL.

This chain links TRBV2 with TRBJ2-5, with 8 bases lining up with TRBD2. Trimming at V came to 5 bases and at J to 4 bases, leaving 6 bases not matched to a gene. This CDR3 contains 14 residues. Germline-derived CDR1 and CDR2 are SNHLY and FYNNEI. In nucleotides, the CDR3 is TGTGCCAGCAGTACGGGACTAGGCGGAGAGACCCAGTACTTC. Translated, it gives CASSTGLGGETQYF.

The rearrangement uses TRBV28 and TRBJ2-3; D possibly uses TRBD1 or TRBD2 (5 bases each). The germline CDR1 and CDR2 sequences are MDHEN and SYDVKM. V was trimmed by 5 bases and J by 1 base, leaving 13 bases between them. The CDR3 has 15 residues. Written as DNA, the CDR3 is TGTGCCAGCAGTCCCGAGGGGCGGGGCACAGATACGCAGTATTTT. Protein: CASSPEGRGTDTQYF.

The gene calls are TRBV18 and TRBJ1-2; TRBD1 matches 7 bases. Germline CDR1 and CDR2: KGHSH and LQKENI. There are 15 residues in the CDR3. Trimming removed 3 bases from V and 3 bases from J; junction bases left unmatched: 7. CDR3 in DNA: TGTGCCAGCTCACCCACCGGGGACAGTGACTATGGCTACACCTTC. Translating gives CASSPTGDSDYGYTF.

The chain is built from TRBV7-3 and TRBJ2-2; D gene unclear. Trimming shortened V by 4 bases and J by 4 bases, and 10 bases separated the two germline ends. CDR3 length: 14 amino acids. Germline CDR1 SGHTA, CDR2 FQGTGA. The CDR3, as DNA: TGTGCCAGCAGCTCCGCGATCGGCACCGGGGAGCTGTTTTTT. Translated, it gives CASSSAIGTGELFF.

This rearrangement joins TRBV18 to TRBJ2-6; TRBD2 matches at 8 bases. Germline V gene lookup returns CDR1 KGHSH and CDR2 LQKENI. The CDR3 loop spans 15 amino acids. J gave up 4 bases and V 9 bases, and 8 bases lay outside the gene matches. This CDR3 reads CASLAGLGGANVLTF. The DNA of the CDR3 is TGTGCCAGTCTAGCGGGCCTAGGGGGGGCCAACGTCCTGACTTTC.